The TCR beta chain described here comes from a study of shared clonotypes between healthy human individuals. With respect to this clone: Its antigen is as yet unknown.

Selected positively for CCR7 and CD45RO-negative, naive CD8 cells excluded terminally differentiated effector memory CD45RA+ cells. Study-level findings and limits: Memory subsets generally showed smaller estimated richness than naive subsets did. A reduction in generation probabilities was seen for non-shared clonotypes relative to those shared by all four donors.

For each subset, genomic DNA was distributed in equal portions over several immunoSEQ plates. The protocol was immunoSEQ multiplex PCR, while the TCRdb copy is restricted to in-frame clones and leaves out a portion. Of millions of clones in the sample, just over 90% were seen once. The length of the CDR3 is 15 residues. V was shortened by 3 bases and J by 2 bases, with 13 bases between the two germline ends. Per germline, CDR1 SGHTS and CDR2 YDEGEE. The TCR sequence derives from a man aged 18 to 29 in good health. Some clones in this sample may be carry-over from other donors' samples. The specimen was naive CD8+ T cells from PBMCs. The chain joins TRBV5-8 to TRBJ2-3; TRBD2 might be the D (5 bases). For the CDR3, the DNA is TGTGCCAGCAGCTCCGGACTTGGGGTCACAGATACGCAGTATTTT. Its protein is CASSSGLGVTDTQYF.